Below, one T cell receptor (beta chain) is given with its context. No antigen is known for it. No much larger clone exists at a distance of one base, and base qualities are not known. The data were taken from a study of CD8 T cells in ankylosing spondylitis (dated by TCRdb to the late 2010s). Turning to the overall study: The study profiled T cell receptor beta repertoires in healthy donors and ankylosing spondylitis patients to find disease-linked TCR variants. In total, the full study cohort was made up of roughly 110 healthy donors and roughly 27 ankylosing spondylitis patients. Peripheral blood samples were taken, and synovial fluid was additionally collected from ankylosing spondylitis patients.

The instrument was an Illumina HiSeq 2500. Quantitative 5'-RACE with molecular barcodes was used to prepare TCR beta libraries. Per the original workflow: Disease-linked TCR variants were identified with a new computational method built on a probabilistic model of VDJ rearrangement. The public reads were reanalyzed by TCRdb: fastp trimming at Q25, MiXCR alignment, in-frame beta chains only. All rows with the same CDR3 protein become a single entry with the most common DNA and genes. TCRdb assigned the V and J calls; the authors' analysis was not used. The sample yields about 160,000 distinct CDR3 sequences; around 18% were counted once. The ten largest account for about 7.8% of the sample. The CDR3 holds 14 amino acids from the cysteine to the phenylalanine. The read is trimmed to its CDR3 DNA, 42 bases read in frame from base 1. V loses 1 base, J loses 6 bases, and the germline ends lie 11 bases apart. CDR1 SGHRS and CDR2 YFSETQ were looked up in the germline V gene.

Broader findings and caveats from the paper: According to the report, matched synovial fluid samples from ankylosing spondylitis patients were significantly enriched for the disease-linked clones. Some motif variants had previously been reported in the synovial fluid and blood of reactive arthritis patients, which suggests shared mechanisms of disease initiation. The disease-linked clones showed a CD8+ phenotype and occurred at relatively low frequencies in peripheral blood. A TCR beta motif made up of several highly homologous amino acid variants appeared to be characteristic of blood from ankylosing spondylitis patients.

Material for sequencing was blood, either unsorted or a sorted T cell fraction (not recorded which). Here the chain combines TRBV5-1 and TRBJ2-1; no D gene call is confident. The TCR was taken from a male donor with ankylosing spondylitis or in good health (not recorded which). The DNA reads as follows: TGCGCCAGCAGCTTGCTCGGGTCAACCAATGAGCAGTTCTTC. Its protein product is CASSLLGSTNEQFF.